The 29 T cell receptor beta chains below were found in one sample sequenced in a study of T cell responses to AZD1222 COVID-19 vaccine. Some clones are missing from TCRdb's copy, which holds only in-frame ones; the method was immunoSEQ multiplex PCR. The data show about 86,000 clones, approximately 80% seen once. Sequencing used peripheral blood, obtained on day 0 of AZD1222 vaccination. These TCRs come from an adult in good health.

The rearrangement joins TRBV9 to TRBJ2-1, with D perhaps TRBD2 (5 bases). Trimming left V 0 bases short and J 7 bases short, with 8 bases between. This CDR3 region has 13 residues. In germline, CDR1 is SGDLS, CDR2 YYNGEE. The DNA of the CDR3 is TGTGCCAGCAGCGTAGCTAGCAAGAATGAGCAGTTCTTC. Its translation is CASSVASKNEQFF.

The chain carries TRBV24-1 and TRBJ1-5, with D unresolved. Germline CDR1 and CDR2: KGHDR and SFDVKD. Trimming removed 9 bases from V and 4 bases from J, with 9 bases in between. The CDR3 has 12 amino acids. The CDR3 region has the DNA TGTGCCACCGGGGTTAGTAATCAGCCCCAGCATTTT. Translation gives CATGVSNQPQHF.

This clone was detected a few times. The chain links TRBV7-2 to TRBJ2-3; 7 bases are a match to TRBD2. The junction had 4 bases not matched to a gene; V was cut back by 1 base and J by 6 bases. The germline V gene has CDR1 SGHTA and CDR2 FQGNSA. This CDR3 has 14 amino acids. CDR3 in DNA: TGTGCCAGCAGCTTAGGATTTAGCGGGGATACGCAGTATTTT. Translation gives CASSLGFSGDTQYF.

This chain links TRBV29-1 with TRBJ2-7, with 10 nucleotides matching TRBD1. The CDR3 loop spans 16 amino acids. Germline-derived CDR1 and CDR2 are SQVTM and ANQGSEA. V lost 1 base to trimming and J lost 5 bases; unmatched junction nucleotides: 11. CDR3 in amino acids: CSVEVGPGGQGDEQYF. In DNA, the CDR3 is TGCAGCGTTGAAGTGGGTCCCGGTGGACAGGGGGACGAGCAGTACTTC.

J is TRBJ1-5 and V is TRBV19; D is perhaps TRBD1 (5 bases). V shed 2 bases and J shed 6 bases, with 8 bases lying between them. The germline CDR1 and CDR2 sequences are LNHDA and SQIVND (reference sequence). This CDR3 is built from 13 residues. The CDR3 DNA is TGTGCCAGTAGTATATCAGGGCCTCAGCCCCAGCATTTT. Translated, it gives CASSISGPQPQHF.

The rearrangement joins TRBV7-9 to TRBJ2-1; weak D call: TRBD2 (5 bases). The V and J ends lost 6 bases and 5 bases respectively, with 8 bases between them. Germline assignment: CDR1 SEHNR and CDR2 FQNEAQ (reference sequence). CDR3 length: 12 residues. The CDR3 is CASRGSDNEQFF. The CDR3 DNA sequence: TGTGCCAGCAGGGGGAGCGACAATGAGCAGTTCTTC.

This sequence joins TRBV3-1 (or the pseudogene TRBV3-2) and TRBJ1-2; TRBD1 agrees at 7 bases. Trimming took 4 bases from V and 8 from J; bases not matched to a gene: 10. There are 14 residues in the CDR3. Germline V lookup: CDR1 LGHDT, CDR2 YNNKEL (reference sequence). CDR3 nucleotide sequence: TGTGCCAGCAGCCGGGACAGAAGGCATGTCGGCTACACCTTC. It codes for CASSRDRRHVGYTF.

With respect to this clone: Mismatch with germline at one junction end may stem from a read error. The CDR3 DNA follows: TGTGCCAGCAGCTCGGACTCCCACAATGAGCAGTTCTTC. It codes for CASSSDSHNEQFF. The V gene is TRBV7-7, the J gene TRBJ2-1, with D possibly TRBD2 on 5 matching bases. This CDR3 has 13 residues. CDR1 and CDR2 from the germline V gene are SSHAT and FNYEAQ (reference sequence).

The rearrangement joins TRBV3-1 (or the pseudogene TRBV3-2) to TRBJ2-5; 10 positions agree with TRBD1. This CDR3 spans 14 amino acids. Germline values: CDR1 LGHDT, CDR2 YNNKEL (reference sequence). Losses at the gene ends were 3 bases for V and 4 bases for J; bases not matched to a gene: 2. This CDR3 is CASSQRDRGETQYF. DNA of the CDR3: TGTGCCAGCAGCCAGAGGGACAGGGGAGAGACCCAGTACTTC.

The rearrangement links TRBV20-1 to TRBJ2-7; D not resolved. CDR1 is DFQATT and CDR2 is SNEGSKA in the germline V gene (reference sequence). This CDR3 has 10 residues. Trimming pared 5 bases from V and 7 bases from J, leaving 9 bases between. As DNA, the CDR3 is TGCAGTGCTGTACAAGGAGAGCAGTACTTC. As protein: CSAVQGEQYF.

The chain is built from TRBV7-8 and TRBJ2-1; TRBD2 is a possible D gene (6 bases). Trimming cost V 5 bases and J 14 bases, with 19 bases left between them. Germline V gene lookup returns CDR1 SGHVS and CDR2 FQNEAQ. The CDR3 runs to 13 residues. The CDR3 spells CASSPPEGRQEFF. The CDR3 DNA follows: TGTGCCAGCAGCCCGCCGGAGGGGAGGCAGGAGTTCTTC.

The V gene is TRBV3-1 (or the pseudogene TRBV3-2), the J gene TRBJ2-1, with 8 bases aligning to TRBD2. After removal of 3 bases from V and 7 bases from J, the junction contained 14 bases not matched to a gene. CDR3 length: 17 residues. Germline V CDR1 and CDR2: LGHDT, YNNKEL (reference sequence). CDR3: CASSQSDWAGGGNEQFF. The CDR3 DNA is TGTGCCAGCAGCCAGTCCGACTGGGCGGGAGGAGGAAATGAGCAGTTCTTC.

The chain carries TRBV27 and TRBJ1-3; 7 bases fit TRBD1. V gave up 2 bases and J gave up 2 bases; unmatched junction bases: 3. CDR1 is MNHEY, CDR2 SMNVEV, per germline (reference sequence). The CDR3 sequence is 15 residues long. Here the CDR3 reads CASSLDREPGNTIYF. DNA of the CDR3: TGTGCCAGCAGTTTAGACAGGGAGCCTGGAAACACCATATATTTT.

This chain connects TRBV5-4 to TRBJ2-6, with D uncertain. The germline V gene encodes CDR1 SGHNT and CDR2 YYREEE (reference sequence). The CDR3 has 15 residues. With 6 bases removed from V and 1 base from J, the gap between germline ends came to 11 bases. CDR3: CASNFGRSGANVLTF. The CDR3 bases are TGTGCCAGCAACTTTGGTCGGTCTGGGGCCAACGTCCTGACTTTC.

The chain is built from TRBV19 and TRBJ2-2; D is uncertain. From germline, CDR1 is LNHDA and CDR2 SQIVND (reference sequence). The CDR3 has 14 residues. V was pared by 3 bases and J by 4 bases, with 9 bases between. The CDR3 sequence is CASSMIGSTGELFF. CDR3 DNA: TGTGCCAGTAGTATGATCGGGTCCACCGGGGAGCTGTTTTTT.

The CDR3 bases are TGTGCCAGCAGCTCCGTGACAGGGCAGACCTACGAGCAGTACTTC. As protein: CASSSVTGQTYEQYF. The chain links TRBV7-9 to TRBJ2-7, with 7 bases that match TRBD1. Trimming removed 4 bases from V and 2 bases from J; junction bases left unmatched: 8. The CDR3 is 15 residues long. Germline CDR1 and CDR2: SEHNR and FQNEAQ (reference sequence).

The chain links TRBV18 to TRBJ2-5, with a weak D call TRBD2 (5 bases). Per germline, CDR1 KGHSH and CDR2 LQKENI. CDR3 length equals 13 residues. Between the trimmed V and J ends, which lost 3 bases and 4 bases, there was a span of 9 bases. CDR3 protein: CASSPIGVETQYF. For the CDR3, the DNA is TGTGCCAGCTCACCGATCGGGGTAGAGACCCAGTACTTC. The entire variable domain, with the rest obtained from reference TRBV18 and TRBJ2-5, is as follows: NAGVMQNPRHLVRRRGQEARLRCSPMKGHSHVYWYRQLPEEGLKFMVYLQKENIIDESGMPKERFSAEFPKEGPSILRIQQVVRGDSAAYFCASSPIGVETQYFGPGTRLLVL.

This sequence joins TRBV7-2 and TRBJ2-2; possible D gene TRBD1, 5 bases. From germline, CDR1 is SGHTA and CDR2 FQGNSA. The CDR3 has 13 residues. Trimming shortened V by 4 bases and J by 6 bases, and 9 bases separated the two germline ends. The CDR3: CASSYQGPGELFF. CDR3 nucleotide sequence: TGTGCCAGCAGCTATCAGGGCCCCGGGGAGCTGTTTTTT.

The chain couples TRBV19 to TRBJ2-1; 10 positions match TRBD2. The germline V gene encodes CDR1 LNHDA and CDR2 SQIVND (reference sequence). The J segment lost 3 bases and the V segment lost 8 bases, leaving 4 bases of the junction unmatched. The CDR3 sequence is 14 residues long. The CDR3 nucleotides are TGTGCCAGTCGCGAGCGGGAGGGCTACAATGAGCAGTTCTTC. The encoded protein is CASREREGYNEQFF. Variable domain in full (rest from reference TRBV19 and TRBJ2-1): DGGITQSPKYLFRKEGQNVTLSCEQNLNHDAMYWYRQDPGQGLRLIYYSQIVNDFQKGDIAEGYSVSREKKESFPLTVTSAQKNPTAFYLCASREREGYNEQFFGPGTRLTVL.

The chain couples TRBV7-6 to TRBJ1-5; D is perhaps TRBD1 (6 bases). V lost 1 base and J 0 bases, leaving 13 bases between the germline ends. This CDR3 region has 17 residues. Germline loops: CDR1 SGHVS, CDR2 FNYEAQ. CDR3 loop: CASSLGGGQGSNQPQHF. In DNA, the CDR3 is TGTGCCAGCAGCTTAGGAGGGGGGCAGGGTAGCAATCAGCCCCAGCATTTT.

The chain links TRBV20-1 to TRBJ2-7, with D uncertain. Germline V CDR1 and CDR2: DFQATT, SNEGSKA (reference sequence). This CDR3 region has 11 residues. V was trimmed by 4 bases and J by 7 bases, leaving 11 bases between them. CDR3 sequence (DNA): TGCAGTGCTAACCCCATATGGGAGCAGTACTTC. This gives the protein CSANPIWEQYF.

The chain joins TRBV5-5 to TRBJ2-5; 9 nucleotides line up with TRBD2. Germline loops: CDR1 SGHKS, CDR2 YYEKEE (reference sequence). The CDR3 totals 13 residues. Trimming at V came to 4 bases and at J to 5 bases, leaving 3 bases not matched to a gene. This CDR3 reads CASSPAGGETQYF. CDR3 in DNA: TGTGCCAGCAGCCCTGCGGGGGGGGAGACCCAGTACTTC.

This chain connects TRBV19 to TRBJ1-3; D remains ambiguous. V lost 7 bases and J 5 bases, leaving 15 bases between the germline ends. The germline CDR1 and CDR2 sequences are LNHDA and SQIVND (reference sequence). This CDR3 spans 14 amino acids. The CDR3 nucleotides are TGTGCCAGTACCCCCACTGGGGTTCGAAACACCATATATTTT. It encodes CASTPTGVRNTIYF.

This chain connects TRBV19 to TRBJ2-3, with 12 bases that match TRBD2. The ends lost 5 bases at V and 6 bases at J; junction bases unmatched: 6. The CDR3 has 15 amino acids. Germline V CDR1 and CDR2: LNHDA, SQIVND (reference sequence). The CDR3 bases are TGTGCCAGTAGTCCCCTAGCGGGAGGGCGCGATACGCAGTATTTT. It specifies CASSPLAGGRDTQYF.

The V call is TRBV30, the J call TRBJ2-7; the match to TRBD1 covers 9 bases. Trimming removed 2 bases from V and 4 bases from J; junction bases left unmatched: 9. The CDR3 extends over 15 amino acids. Per germline, CDR1 GTSNPN and CDR2 SVGIG (reference sequence). CDR3 in amino acids: CAWSPYRQGVYEQYF. The CDR3 bases are TGTGCCTGGAGTCCCTATAGACAGGGGGTTTACGAGCAGTACTTC.

The chain combines TRBV19 with TRBJ1-3, with D possibly matching TRBD1 (5 bases). The V gene lost 9 bases and the J gene lost 5 bases, with 14 bases spanning the gap. Germline lookup yields CDR1 LNHDA and CDR2 SQIVND (reference sequence). The CDR3 consists of 13 residues. CDR3 residues: CASKDQGRNTIYF. CDR3 DNA: TGTGCCAGCAAGGACCAGGGAAGAAACACCATATATTTT.

The rearrangement links TRBV6-5 to TRBJ1-5; unclear D gene. Trimming stripped 3 bases from V and 7 bases from J, with 10 bases between. The CDR3 sequence is 13 residues long. CDR1 is MNHEY, CDR2 SVGAGI, per germline. CDR3 amino acids: CASSYRVRQPQHF. The CDR3 bases are TGTGCCAGCAGTTATAGGGTCAGGCAGCCCCAGCATTTT.

This rearrangement joins TRBV1 to TRBJ2-1; TRBD2 reflects the table's D call only, with no check against the DNA. TRBV1 is described as a pseudogene. The length of the CDR3 is 16 residues. The CDR3 reads CTSSQVRAGGFGEQFF. CDR3 DNA sequence: TGCACCAGCAGCCAAGTTAGAGCGGGAGGATTCGGAGAGCAGTTCTTC.

The chain is built from TRBV12-3 or TRBV12-4 and TRBJ1-1, with D unresolved. The CDR3 is 13 amino acids. Trimming removed 6 bases from V and 3 bases from J, with 11 bases in between. The CDR3 here is CASSRREYTEAFF. CDR3 in DNA: TGTGCCAGCAGCCGCCGGGAGTACACTGAAGCTTTCTTT.